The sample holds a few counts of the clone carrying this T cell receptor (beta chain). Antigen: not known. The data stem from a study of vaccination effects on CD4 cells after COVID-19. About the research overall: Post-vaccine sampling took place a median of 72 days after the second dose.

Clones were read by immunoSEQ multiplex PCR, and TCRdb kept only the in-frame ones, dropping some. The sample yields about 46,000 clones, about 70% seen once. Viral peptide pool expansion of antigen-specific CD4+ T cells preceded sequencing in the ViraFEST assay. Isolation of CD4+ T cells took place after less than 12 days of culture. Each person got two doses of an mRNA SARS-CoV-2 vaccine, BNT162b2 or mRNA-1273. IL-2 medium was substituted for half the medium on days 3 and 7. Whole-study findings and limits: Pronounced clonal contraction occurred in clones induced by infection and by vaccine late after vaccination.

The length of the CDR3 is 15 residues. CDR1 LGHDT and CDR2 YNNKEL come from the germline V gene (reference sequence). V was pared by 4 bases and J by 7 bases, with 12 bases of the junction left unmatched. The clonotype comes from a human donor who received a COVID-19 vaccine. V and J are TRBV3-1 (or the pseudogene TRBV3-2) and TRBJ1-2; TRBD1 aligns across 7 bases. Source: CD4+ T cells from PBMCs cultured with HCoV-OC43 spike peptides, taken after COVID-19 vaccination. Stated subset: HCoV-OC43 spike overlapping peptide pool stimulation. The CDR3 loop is CASSPGTEAISGYTF. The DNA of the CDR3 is TGTGCCAGCAGCCCGGGGACAGAAGCTATTTCTGGCTACACCTTC.